This T cell receptor (beta chain) is from a study of radiation and T cells in renal cell carcinoma. Comments on this clone: The antigen is not known.

Sequencing was performed with immunoSEQ multiplex PCR; in TCRdb, only in-frame clones are kept and a portion is missing. The repertoire includes approximately 70,000 clones, roughly 80% of them detected once, and around 6.8% sits in the top ten. Germline V gene sequence: CDR1 MNHNS, CDR2 SASEGT. V dropped 2 bases and J dropped 8 bases, with 12 bases sitting between them. The CDR3 has 13 amino acids. This sample's time point: blood 4 weeks post-SBRT, at nephrectomy. Treatment defined: 15 Gy SBRT to primary tumor, nephrectomy 4 weeks later. Nephrectomy followed 15 Gy stereotactic body radiation by 4 weeks. Blood was sampled at baseline, 2 weeks and 4 weeks after SBRT. The tumor was a clear cell renal cell carcinoma. Study observations and caveats: In blood, top tumor clones expanded by 2 weeks, shrinking by 4.

The receptor comes from a man between 60 and 75 years old with renal cell carcinoma. V gene TRBV6-1 combines with J gene TRBJ1-1; D is uncertain. The starting material was blood, obtained from a patient whose treatment included radiotherapy and nephrectomy. This chain's CDR3 is CASSETGFGEAFF. As DNA, the CDR3 is TGTGCCAGCAGTGAAACTGGGTTTGGGGAAGCTTTCTTT.